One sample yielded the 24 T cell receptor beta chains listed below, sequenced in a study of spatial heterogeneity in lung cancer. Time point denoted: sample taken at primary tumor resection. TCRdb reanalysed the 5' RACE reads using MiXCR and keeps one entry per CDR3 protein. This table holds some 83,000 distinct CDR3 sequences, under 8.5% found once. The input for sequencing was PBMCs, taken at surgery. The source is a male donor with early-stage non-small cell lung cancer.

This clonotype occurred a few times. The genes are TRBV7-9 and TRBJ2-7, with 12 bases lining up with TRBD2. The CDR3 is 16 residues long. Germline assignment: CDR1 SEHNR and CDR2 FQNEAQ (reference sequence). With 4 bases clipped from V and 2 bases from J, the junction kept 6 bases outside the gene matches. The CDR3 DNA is TGTGCCAGCAGCTACATAACTAGCGGGAGGCCCTACGAGCAGTACTTC. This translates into CASSYITSGRPYEQYF.

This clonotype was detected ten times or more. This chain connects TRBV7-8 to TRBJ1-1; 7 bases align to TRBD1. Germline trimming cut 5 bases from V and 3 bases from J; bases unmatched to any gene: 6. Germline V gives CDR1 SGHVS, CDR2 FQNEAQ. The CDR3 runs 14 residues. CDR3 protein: CASSPQGIYTEAFF. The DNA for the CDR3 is TGTGCCAGCAGCCCACAGGGGATATACACTGAAGCTTTCTTT.

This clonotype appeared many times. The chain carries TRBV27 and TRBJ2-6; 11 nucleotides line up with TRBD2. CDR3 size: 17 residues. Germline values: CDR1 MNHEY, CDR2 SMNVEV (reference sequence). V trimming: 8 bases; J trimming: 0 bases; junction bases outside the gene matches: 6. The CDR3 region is CASFGLAGSSGANVLTF. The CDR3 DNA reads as TGTGCCAGCTTTGGACTAGCGGGCTCCTCTGGGGCCAACGTCCTGACTTTC.

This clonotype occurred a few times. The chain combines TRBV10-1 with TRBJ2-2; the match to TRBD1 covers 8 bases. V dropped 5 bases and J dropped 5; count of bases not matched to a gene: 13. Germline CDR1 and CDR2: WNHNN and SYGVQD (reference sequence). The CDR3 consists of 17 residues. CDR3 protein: CASSHHLGTGLTGELFF. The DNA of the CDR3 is TGCGCCAGCAGTCATCACCTCGGGACAGGTCTTACCGGGGAGCTGTTTTTT.

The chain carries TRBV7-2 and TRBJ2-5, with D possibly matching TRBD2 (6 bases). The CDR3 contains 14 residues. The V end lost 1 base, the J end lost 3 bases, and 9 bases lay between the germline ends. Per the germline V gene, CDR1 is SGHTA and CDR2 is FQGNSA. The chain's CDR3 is CASSLGLAKETQYF. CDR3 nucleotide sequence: TGTGCCAGCAGCTTAGGGCTAGCGAAAGAGACCCAGTACTTC.

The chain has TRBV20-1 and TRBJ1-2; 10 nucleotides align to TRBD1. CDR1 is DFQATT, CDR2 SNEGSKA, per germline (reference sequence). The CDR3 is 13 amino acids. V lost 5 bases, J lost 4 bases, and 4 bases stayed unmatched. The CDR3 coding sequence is TGCAGTGCTGGACAGGGGGAGCGCTATGGCTACACCTTC. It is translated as CSAGQGERYGYTF.

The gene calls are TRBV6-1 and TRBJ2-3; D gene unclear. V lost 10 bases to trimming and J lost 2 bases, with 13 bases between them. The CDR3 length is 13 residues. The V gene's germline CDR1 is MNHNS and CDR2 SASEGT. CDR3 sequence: CATTGINTDTQYF. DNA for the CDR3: TGTGCCACCACTGGTATCAACACAGATACGCAGTATTTT.

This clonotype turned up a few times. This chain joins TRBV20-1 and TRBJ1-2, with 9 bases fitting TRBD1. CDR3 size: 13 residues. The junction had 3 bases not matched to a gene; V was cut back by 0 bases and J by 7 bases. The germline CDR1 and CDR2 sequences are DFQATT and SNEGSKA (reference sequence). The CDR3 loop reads CSARERTGVGYTF. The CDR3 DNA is TGCAGTGCTAGAGAAAGGACAGGGGTTGGCTACACCTTC.

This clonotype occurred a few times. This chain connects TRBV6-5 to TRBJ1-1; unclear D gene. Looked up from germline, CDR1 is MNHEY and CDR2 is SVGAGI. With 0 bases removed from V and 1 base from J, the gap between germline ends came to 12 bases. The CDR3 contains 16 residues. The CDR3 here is CASSYSFLGKNTEAFF. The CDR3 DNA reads TGTGCCAGCAGTTACTCCTTTTTGGGGAAGAACACTGAAGCTTTCTTT.

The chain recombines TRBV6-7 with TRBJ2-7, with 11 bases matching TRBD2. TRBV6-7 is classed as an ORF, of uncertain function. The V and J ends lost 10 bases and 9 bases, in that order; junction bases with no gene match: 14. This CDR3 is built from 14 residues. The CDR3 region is CAIPGTSGGEGQYF. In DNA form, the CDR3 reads TGTGCCATCCCCGGGACTAGCGGTGGAGAAGGGCAGTACTTC.

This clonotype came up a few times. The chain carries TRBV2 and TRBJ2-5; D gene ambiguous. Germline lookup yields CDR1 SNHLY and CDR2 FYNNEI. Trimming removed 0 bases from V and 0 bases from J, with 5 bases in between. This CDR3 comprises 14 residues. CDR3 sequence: CASSEAEYQETQYF. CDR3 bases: TGTGCCAGCAGTGAAGCAGAGTACCAAGAGACCCAGTACTTC.

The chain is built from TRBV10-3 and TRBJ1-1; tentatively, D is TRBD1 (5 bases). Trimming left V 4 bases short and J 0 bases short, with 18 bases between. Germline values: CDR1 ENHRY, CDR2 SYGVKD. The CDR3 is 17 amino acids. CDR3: CAISGKSEGRLNTEAFF. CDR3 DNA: TGTGCCATCAGTGGTAAGAGTGAGGGACGCCTGAACACTGAAGCTTTCTTT.

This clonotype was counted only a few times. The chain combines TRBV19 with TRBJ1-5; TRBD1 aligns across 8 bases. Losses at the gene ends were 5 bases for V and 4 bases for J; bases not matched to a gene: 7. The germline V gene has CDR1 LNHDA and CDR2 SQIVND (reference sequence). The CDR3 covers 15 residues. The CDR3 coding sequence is TGTGCCAGTAGTGAGTCAGGGGGCTTTAATCAGCCCCAGCATTTT. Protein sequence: CASSESGGFNQPQHF.

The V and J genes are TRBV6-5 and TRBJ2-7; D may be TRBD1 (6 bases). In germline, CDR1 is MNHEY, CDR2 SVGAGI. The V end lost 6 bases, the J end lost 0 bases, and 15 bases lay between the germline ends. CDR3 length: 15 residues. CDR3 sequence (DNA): TGTGCCAGCAGCCGGACAGATTCTACCTCCTACGAGCAGTACTTC. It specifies CASSRTDSTSYEQYF.

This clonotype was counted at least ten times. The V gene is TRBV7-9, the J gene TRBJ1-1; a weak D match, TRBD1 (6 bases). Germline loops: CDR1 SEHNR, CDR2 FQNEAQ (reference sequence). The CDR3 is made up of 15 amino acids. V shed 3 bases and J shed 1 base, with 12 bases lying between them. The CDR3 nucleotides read TGTGCCAGCAGCTTCCTCGGGACACAGAACACTGAAGCTTTCTTT. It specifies CASSFLGTQNTEAFF.

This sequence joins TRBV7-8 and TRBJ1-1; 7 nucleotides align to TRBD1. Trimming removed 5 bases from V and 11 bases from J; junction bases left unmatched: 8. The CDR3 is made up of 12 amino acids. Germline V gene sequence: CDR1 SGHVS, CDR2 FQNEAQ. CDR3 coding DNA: TGTGCCAGCAGCCAAGGACAGGTCCGGGCTTTCTTT. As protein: CASSQGQVRAFF.

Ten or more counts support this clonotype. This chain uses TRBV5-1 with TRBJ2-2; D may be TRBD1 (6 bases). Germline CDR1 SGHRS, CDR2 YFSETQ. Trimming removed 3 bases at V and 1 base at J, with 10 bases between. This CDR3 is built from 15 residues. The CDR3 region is CASSWTELNTGELFF. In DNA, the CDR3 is TGCGCCAGCAGCTGGACAGAGCTGAACACCGGGGAGCTGTTTTTT.

This CDR3 reads CASSYMGSNQPQHF. The CDR3 coding sequence is TGTGCCAGCAGTTACATGGGGAGCAATCAGCCCCAGCATTTT. The V call is TRBV6-2 or TRBV6-3, the J call TRBJ1-5; D unresolved. The CDR3 totals 14 residues. Germline CDR1 and CDR2: MNHEY and SVGEGT. V was shortened by 2 bases and J by 1 base, with 6 bases between the two germline ends.

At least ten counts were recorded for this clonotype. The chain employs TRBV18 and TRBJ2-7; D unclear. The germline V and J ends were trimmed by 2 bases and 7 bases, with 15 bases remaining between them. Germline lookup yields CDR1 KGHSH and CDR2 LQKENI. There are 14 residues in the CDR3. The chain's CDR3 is CASSPGIVGGEQYF. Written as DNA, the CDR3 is TGTGCCAGCTCACCAGGGATAGTCGGTGGTGAGCAGTACTTC.

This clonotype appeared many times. The CDR3 loop reads CSVDPQGVGTEAFF. CDR3 bases: TGCAGCGTTGACCCACAGGGGGTAGGTACTGAAGCTTTCTTT. The chain recombines TRBV29-1 with TRBJ1-1; 8 bases fit TRBD1. The germline V gene encodes CDR1 SQVTM and CDR2 ANQGSEA. This CDR3 contains 14 residues. Trimming removed 3 bases from V and 5 bases from J; junction bases left unmatched: 8.

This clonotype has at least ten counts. The CDR3 loop reads CATLTGSSYNEQFF. CDR3 in DNA: TGTGCCACCTTGACCGGGAGCTCCTACAATGAGCAGTTCTTC. The chain is built from TRBV10-3 and TRBJ2-1; a possible D gene is TRBD2 (6 bases). Trimming pared 10 bases from V and 0 bases from J, leaving 13 bases between. The CDR3 length is 14 residues. Germline V CDR1 and CDR2: ENHRY, SYGVKD.

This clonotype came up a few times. The CDR3 here is CASTGLRVKAFF. CDR3 coding DNA: TGTGCCAGCACCGGCCTTCGAGTGAAAGCTTTCTTT. The V gene is TRBV5-8, the J gene TRBJ1-1; D is unresolved. The V end was cut by 6 bases, the J end by 9 bases, with 15 bases between. CDR1 SGHTS and CDR2 YDEGEE come from the germline V gene. The length of the CDR3 is 12 residues.

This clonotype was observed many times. CDR3 in amino acids: CASSVQVLNSPLHF. Written as DNA, the CDR3 is TGCGCCAGCAGCGTACAGGTCCTTAATTCACCCCTCCACTTT. This chain uses TRBV4-3 with TRBJ1-6; D possibly corresponds to TRBD1 (5 bases). The V gene lost 5 bases and the J gene lost 6 bases, with 11 bases spanning the gap. The CDR3 contains 14 residues. Germline CDR1 LGHNA, CDR2 YSLEER.

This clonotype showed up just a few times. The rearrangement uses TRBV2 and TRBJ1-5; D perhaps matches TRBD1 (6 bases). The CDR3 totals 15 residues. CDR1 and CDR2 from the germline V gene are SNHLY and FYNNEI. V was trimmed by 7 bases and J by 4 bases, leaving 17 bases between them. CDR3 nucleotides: TGTGCCAGCAAAGGGACATGGGACGGAAATCAGCCCCAGCATTTT. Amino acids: CASKGTWDGNQPQHF. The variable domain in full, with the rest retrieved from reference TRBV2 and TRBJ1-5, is EPEVTQTPSHQVTQMGQEVILRCVPISNHLYFYWYRQILGQKVEFLVSFYNNEISEKSEIFDDQFSVERPDGSNFTLKIRSTKLEDSAMYFCASKGTWDGNQPQHFGDGTRLSIL.